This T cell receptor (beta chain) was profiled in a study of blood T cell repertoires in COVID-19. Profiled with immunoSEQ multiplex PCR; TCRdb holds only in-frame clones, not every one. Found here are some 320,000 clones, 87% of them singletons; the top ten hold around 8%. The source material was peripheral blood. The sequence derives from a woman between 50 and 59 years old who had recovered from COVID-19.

CDR3 sequence reads: CASRGGQGDRSSYNEQFF. CDR3 in DNA: TGTGCCAGCAGGGGGGGACAGGGCGATAGGAGCTCCTACAATGAGCAGTTCTTC. This chain uses TRBV2 with TRBJ2-1; TRBD1 matches at 9 bases. CDR1 is SNHLY and CDR2 is FYNNEI in the germline V gene. This CDR3 contains 18 residues. V was pared by 6 bases and J by 0 bases, with 12 bases of the junction left unmatched. The whole variable domain, filled in from reference TRBV2 and TRBJ2-1, reads EPEVTQTPSHQVTQMGQEVILRCVPISNHLYFYWYRQILGQKVEFLVSFYNNEISEKSEIFDDQFSVERPDGSNFTLKIRSTKLEDSAMYFCASRGGQGDRSSYNEQFFGPGTRLTVL.